The T cell receptor beta chain under discussion was sequenced for a study of response to subunit inactivated influenza vaccine. General study results and limits: Authors proposed each seasonal influenza vaccination draws in few new T cells.

A note on this clonotype: The antigen remains unidentified.

TCRdb reanalysed the RT-PCR reads using MiXCR and keeps one entry per CDR3 protein. The sample shows some 300,000 distinct CDR3 sequences, 22% of them seen only once. The specimen comprised PBMCs from blood, sampled roughly 20 months after vaccination. The receptor comes from a man aged 50 to 69 who received an inactivated influenza vaccine.

The CDR3 reads CSASPGSYSNQPQHF. The CDR3 DNA sequence: TGCAGTGCTAGCCCTGGATCTTATAGCAATCAGCCCCAGCATTTT. The chain employs TRBV20-1 and TRBJ1-5; D is unresolved. The germline V and J ends were trimmed by 3 bases and 0 bases, with 12 bases remaining between them. This CDR3 comprises 15 residues. Germline V gives CDR1 DFQATT, CDR2 SNEGSKA (reference sequence).